The entry below gives a single T cell receptor (beta chain) sequence along with its context. The antigen remains unidentified. This sample was included in a study of OX40 agonist ivuxolimab in advanced cancers. Across the whole study: It was permissible to have had prior anti-PD-1, anti-PD-L1 or anti-CTLA-4 therapy, and around 41% had some.

Measured with immunoSEQ multiplex PCR; TCRdb has only the in-frame clones, and not every one. The sample comprises roughly 80,000 clones, about 86% of which are singletons, and 1.5% to 2% rests with the top ten. Trimming took 2 bases from V and 4 from J, leaving 2 bases between them. The germline V gene has CDR1 MNHNS and CDR2 SASEGT. The length of the CDR3 is 11 residues. Study results and limitations: Partly responding patients at 0.1-3.0 mg/kg showed some of the smallest clonal expansion.

V usage is TRBV6-1 and J usage is TRBJ2-5; no firm D call. The receptor comes from an adult with an advanced solid tumor such as melanoma, head and neck, liver or kidney cancer. Sequencing was performed on CD4+ or CD8+ T cells sorted from blood, taken in a trial of the OX40 agonist ivuxolimab. DNA of the CDR3: TGTGCCAGCAGTGAAATAGAGACCCAGTACTTC. Encoded protein: CASSEIETQYF.